This TCR beta chain derives from a study of cytomegalovirus exposure and HLA in healthy donors. There are a few counts of this clone. The CDR3 has 13 residues. Germline V gives CDR1 KGHSH, CDR2 LQKENI. Germline trimming cut 6 bases from V and 4 bases from J; bases unmatched to any gene: 5. Use of 60 Vbeta and 13 Jbeta primers characterized the PCR. Profiled with immunoSEQ multiplex PCR; TCRdb holds only in-frame clones, not every one. Found here are more than 60,000 clones, roughly 84% of them singletons; the top ten hold approximately 17%. Sequenced material: PBMCs. The clonotype was recovered from a man in his 70s in good health and CMV-seropositive. This chain connects TRBV18 to TRBJ1-2; 7 bases map to TRBD1. DNA for the CDR3: TGTGCCAGCTCGGAAGGACAGGTCTATGGCTACACCTTC. Translation gives CASSEGQVYGYTF.